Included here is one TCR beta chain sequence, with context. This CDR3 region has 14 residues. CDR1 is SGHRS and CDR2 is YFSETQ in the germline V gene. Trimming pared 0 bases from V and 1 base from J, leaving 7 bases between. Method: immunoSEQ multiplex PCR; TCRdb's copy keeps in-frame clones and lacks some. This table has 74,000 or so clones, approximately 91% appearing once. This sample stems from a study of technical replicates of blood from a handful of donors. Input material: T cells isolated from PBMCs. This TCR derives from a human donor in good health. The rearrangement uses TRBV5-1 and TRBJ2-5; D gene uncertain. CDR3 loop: CASSLALIQETQYF. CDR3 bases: TGCGCCAGCAGCTTGGCACTTATCCAAGAGACCCAGTACTTC.